These T cell receptor beta chains were read from a single sample in a study of blood T cell repertoires in COVID-19. Some clones are missing from TCRdb's copy, which holds only in-frame ones; the method was immunoSEQ multiplex PCR. Here the sample spans roughly 250,000 clones, about nine tenths being singletons. Sequenced material: PBMCs or T cells enriched from blood (not recorded which). The receptors stem from a woman aged 25 to 45 with acute COVID-19. Both conserved end residues are part of each CDR3. Each record gives: D gene, V gene, J gene, clone size, CDR3 protein, CDR3 DNA. The D gene is left open where the match is weak. A row's size may be missing; if present it is once, few, many or a size class.

D gene: TRBD1
V gene: TRBV6-5
J gene: TRBJ2-2
clone size: few
CDR3 protein: CASSTDRGAELFF
CDR3 DNA: TGTGCCAGCAGTACGGACAGGGGAGCCGAGCTGTTTTTT

D gene: -
V gene: TRBV5-1
J gene: TRBJ1-2
clone size: -
CDR3 protein: CASSSTKQPHSYGYTF
CDR3 DNA: TGCGCCAGCAGCTCGACAAAACAGCCGCATAGCTATGGCTACACCTTC

D gene: -
V gene: TRBV3-1/TRBV3-2
J gene: TRBJ1-6
clone size: once
CDR3 protein: CASSQTRSYNSPLHF
CDR3 DNA: TGTGCCAGCAGCCAAACGAGGTCGTATAATTCACCCCTCCACTTT

D gene: TRBD1
V gene: TRBV6-4
J gene: TRBJ2-3
clone size: -
CDR3 protein: CASRRDSLTDTQYF
CDR3 DNA: TGTGCCAGCAGACGGGACAGCCTCACAGATACGCAGTATTTT

D gene: -
V gene: TRBV19
J gene: TRBJ2-2
clone size: -
CDR3 protein: CASTLRLAGELFF
CDR3 DNA: TGTGCCAGTACTCTACGGTTAGCCGGGGAGCTGTTTTTT

D gene: -
V gene: TRBV5-5
J gene: TRBJ1-5
clone size: -
CDR3 protein: CASSQLRGGGNQPQHF
CDR3 DNA: TGTGCCAGCAGCCAACTCCGAGGTGGTGGCAATCAGCCCCAGCATTTT

D gene: -
V gene: TRBV7-9
J gene: TRBJ1-1
clone size: -
CDR3 protein: CASSLGGREGVEAFF
CDR3 DNA: TGTGCCAGCAGCTTAGGGGGAAGGGAAGGGGTTGAAGCTTTCTTT

D gene: TRBD1
V gene: TRBV5-6
J gene: TRBJ1-2
clone size: -
CDR3 protein: CASSVGQAPNYGYTF
CDR3 DNA: TGTGCCAGCAGCGTGGGACAGGCACCTAACTATGGCTACACCTTC

D gene: -
V gene: TRBV10-1
J gene: TRBJ1-3
clone size: -
CDR3 protein: CASSRDIGNTIYF
CDR3 DNA: TGCGCCAGCAGTCGGGACATCGGAAACACCATATATTTT

D gene: TRBD2
V gene: TRBV5-4
J gene: TRBJ2-7
clone size: -
CDR3 protein: CASSALAGETYEQYF
CDR3 DNA: TGTGCCAGCAGCGCACTAGCGGGGGAGACCTACGAGCAGTACTTC

D gene: -
V gene: TRBV20-1
J gene: TRBJ2-7
clone size: -
CDR3 protein: CSARGSYEQYF
CDR3 DNA: TGCAGTGCTCGGGGCTCCTACGAGCAGTACTTC

D gene: -
V gene: TRBV5-1
J gene: TRBJ2-7
clone size: -
CDR3 protein: CASSLDPGYEQYF
CDR3 DNA: TGCGCCAGCAGCTTGGACCCGGGCTACGAGCAGTACTTC

D gene: -
V gene: TRBV14
J gene: TRBJ2-5
clone size: -
CDR3 protein: CASSHGQSRSTQYF
CDR3 DNA: TGTGCCAGCAGCCACGGACAGTCGAGGTCGACCCAGTACTTC

D gene: TRBD1
V gene: TRBV3-1/TRBV3-2
J gene: TRBJ1-2
clone size: -
CDR3 protein: CASSQDTGAGGYTF
CDR3 DNA: TGTGCCAGCAGCCAAGATACAGGGGCGGGTGGCTACACCTTC

D gene: -
V gene: TRBV9
J gene: TRBJ2-3
clone size: -
CDR3 protein: CASSPSSGSTDTQYF
CDR3 DNA: TGTGCCAGCAGCCCCAGCAGCGGGAGCACAGATACGCAGTATTTT

D gene: -
V gene: TRBV7-9
J gene: TRBJ1-2
clone size: -
CDR3 protein: CASSFGQASGYTF
CDR3 DNA: TGTGCCAGCAGCTTTGGGCAGGCAAGTGGCTACACCTTC

D gene: -
V gene: TRBV5-1
J gene: TRBJ1-6
clone size: -
CDR3 protein: CASSSGSSSYNSPLHF
CDR3 DNA: TGCGCCAGCAGTAGTGGTAGTAGCTCCTATAATTCACCCCTCCACTTT

D gene: -
V gene: TRBV12-3/TRBV12-4
J gene: TRBJ1-2
clone size: -
CDR3 protein: CASSTANYGYTF
CDR3 DNA: TGTGCCAGCAGTACAGCTAACTATGGCTACACCTTC

D gene: -
V gene: TRBV2
J gene: TRBJ1-5
clone size: -
CDR3 protein: CASSDGGGDQPQHF
CDR3 DNA: TGTGCCAGCAGTGACGGAGGGGGGGATCAGCCCCAGCATTTT

D gene: -
V gene: TRBV2
J gene: TRBJ1-4
clone size: -
CDR3 protein: CASSENYGANEKLFF
CDR3 DNA: TGTGCCAGCAGTGAAAATTACGGTGCTAATGAAAAACTGTTTTTT

D gene: -
V gene: TRBV24-1
J gene: TRBJ2-2
clone size: -
CDR3 protein: CATLDSHTGELFF
CDR3 DNA: TGTGCCACCTTGGACAGTCACACCGGGGAGCTGTTTTTT

D gene: -
V gene: TRBV6-5
J gene: TRBJ2-3
clone size: -
CDR3 protein: CASSSVSTDTQYF
CDR3 DNA: TGTGCCAGCAGTTCAGTTAGCACAGATACGCAGTATTTT

D gene: TRBD2
V gene: TRBV11-2
J gene: TRBJ2-7
clone size: -
CDR3 protein: CASSYWLAGGRLHEQYF
CDR3 DNA: TGTGCCAGCAGCTACTGGCTAGCGGGGGGGCGTCTCCACGAGCAGTACTTC

D gene: -
V gene: TRBV21-1
J gene: TRBJ1-3
clone size: -
CDR3 protein: CASSKDRRGGGNTIYF
CDR3 DNA: TGTGCCAGCAGCAAAGATCGGAGAGGGGGCGGAAACACCATATATTTT

D gene: -
V gene: TRBV5-5
J gene: TRBJ1-4
clone size: -
CDR3 protein: CASSTGESELKKLFF
CDR3 DNA: TGTGCCAGCAGCACCGGTGAAAGTGAGCTGAAGAAACTGTTTTTT

D gene: TRBD1
V gene: TRBV4-3
J gene: TRBJ2-1
clone size: -
CDR3 protein: CASSRLTGTGGNNEQFF
CDR3 DNA: TGCGCCAGCAGCCGATTAACCGGGACAGGGGGTAACAATGAGCAGTTCTTC

D gene: TRBD1
V gene: TRBV10-1
J gene: TRBJ2-1
clone size: -
CDR3 protein: CASSEGPRQGWYNEQFF
CDR3 DNA: TGCGCCAGCAGTGAAGGCCCCCGACAGGGGTGGTACAATGAGCAGTTCTTC